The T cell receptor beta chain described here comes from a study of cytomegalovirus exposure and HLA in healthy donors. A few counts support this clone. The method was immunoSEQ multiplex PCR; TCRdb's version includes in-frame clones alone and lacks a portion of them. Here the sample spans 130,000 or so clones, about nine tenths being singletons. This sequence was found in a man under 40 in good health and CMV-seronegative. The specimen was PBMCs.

The CDR3 loop is CASSQDLLGLYNEQFF. CDR3 DNA sequence: TGCGCCAGCAGCCAAGATCTACTAGGTCTCTACAATGAGCAGTTCTTC. This chain joins TRBV4-3 and TRBJ2-1; D perhaps matches TRBD2 (5 bases). V lost 0 bases and J 3 bases, leaving 12 bases between the germline ends. This CDR3 comprises 16 residues. CDR1 is LGHNA and CDR2 is YSLEER in the germline V gene.